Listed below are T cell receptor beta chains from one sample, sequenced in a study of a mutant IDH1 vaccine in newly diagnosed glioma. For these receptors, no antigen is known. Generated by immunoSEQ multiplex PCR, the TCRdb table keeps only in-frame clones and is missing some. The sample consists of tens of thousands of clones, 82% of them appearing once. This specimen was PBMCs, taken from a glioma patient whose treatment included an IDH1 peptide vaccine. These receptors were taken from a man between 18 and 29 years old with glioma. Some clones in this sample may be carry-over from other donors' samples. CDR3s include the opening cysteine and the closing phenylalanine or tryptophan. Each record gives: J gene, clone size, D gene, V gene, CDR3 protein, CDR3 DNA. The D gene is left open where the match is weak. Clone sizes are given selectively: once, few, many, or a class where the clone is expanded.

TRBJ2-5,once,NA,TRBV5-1,CASSLALRETQYF,TGCGCCAGCAGCTTGGCCTTGAGAGAGACCCAGTACTTC
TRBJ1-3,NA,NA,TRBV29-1,CSVEDDVPGNTIYF,TGCAGCGTTGAAGATGACGTCCCTGGAAACACCATATATTTT
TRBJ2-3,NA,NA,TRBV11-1,CASRPWARDTQYF,TGTGCCAGCAGACCCTGGGCGAGAGATACGCAGTATTTT
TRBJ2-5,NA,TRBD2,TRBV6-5,CASSYVLAGRGETQYF,TGTGCCAGCAGTTATGTCCTAGCGGGGAGAGGGGAGACCCAGTACTTC
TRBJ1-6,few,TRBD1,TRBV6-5,CASRRQGASRSPLHF,TGTGCCAGCAGGAGACAGGGGGCGAGTCGTTCACCCCTCCACTTT
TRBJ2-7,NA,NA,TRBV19,CASSIGVGYEQYF,TGTGCCAGTAGTATAGGGGTTGGATACGAGCAGTACTTC
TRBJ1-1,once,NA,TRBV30,CAWTYSIVQSEAFF,TGTGCCTGGACTTATTCAATCGTCCAATCTGAAGCTTTCTTT
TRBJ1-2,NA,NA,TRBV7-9,CASRRDTNYGYTF,TGTGCCAGCAGACGGGACACTAACTATGGCTACACCTTC
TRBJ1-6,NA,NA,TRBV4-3,CASSQGTPIENSPLHF,TGCGCCAGCAGCCAAGGGACCCCGATTGAAAATTCACCCCTCCACTTT
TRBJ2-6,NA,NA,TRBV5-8,CASSFVGRSGANVLTF,TGTGCCAGCAGCTTTGTCGGGCGCTCTGGGGCCAACGTCCTGACTTTC
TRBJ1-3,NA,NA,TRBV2,CATGRVNTIYF,TGTGCCACCGGGCGGGTAAACACCATATATTTT
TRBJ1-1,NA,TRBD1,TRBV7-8,CASSFYGDRNTEAFF,TGTGCCAGCAGCTTTTATGGGGACAGGAACACTGAAGCTTTCTTT
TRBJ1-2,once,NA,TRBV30,CAWSVTGMDGYTF,TGTGCCTGGAGTGTTACAGGGATGGATGGCTACACCTTC
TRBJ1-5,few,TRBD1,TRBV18,CASSPPGTGGQPQHF,TGTGCCAGCTCACCCCCCGGGACAGGGGGACAGCCCCAGCATTTT
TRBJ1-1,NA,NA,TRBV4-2,CASSQEWLGGPGAFF,TGTGCCAGCAGCCAAGAATGGCTGGGAGGGCCGGGAGCTTTCTTT
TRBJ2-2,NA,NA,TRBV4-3,CASSLQRTVNTGELFF,TGCGCCAGCAGCCTCCAGCGGACGGTAAACACCGGGGAGCTGTTTTTT
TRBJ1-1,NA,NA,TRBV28,CASTTGPGTEAFF,TGTGCCAGCACCACGGGTCCGGGCACTGAAGCTTTCTTT
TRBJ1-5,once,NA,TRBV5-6,CASSFLGAVNQPQHF,TGTGCCAGCAGTTTCCTCGGGGCCGTCAATCAGCCCCAGCATTTT
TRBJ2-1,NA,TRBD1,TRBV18,CASSWTNRGSYNEQFF,TGTGCCAGCTCGTGGACCAACAGGGGCTCCTACAATGAGCAGTTCTTC
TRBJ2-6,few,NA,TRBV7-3,CASSLSSGANVLTF,TGTGCCAGCAGCTTGAGCTCTGGGGCCAACGTCCTGACTTTC
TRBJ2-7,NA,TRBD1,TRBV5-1,CASSLRQGAEEQYF,TGCGCCAGCAGCTTGAGGCAGGGGGCGGAAGAGCAGTACTTC
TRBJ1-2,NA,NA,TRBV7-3,CASSLLPRGQLSGYTF,TGTGCCAGCAGCTTGTTACCCAGAGGACAGCTGAGCGGCTACACCTTC
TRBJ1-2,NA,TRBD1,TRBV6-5,CASRDRAAYGYTF,TGTGCCAGCAGGGACAGGGCCGCTTATGGCTACACCTTC
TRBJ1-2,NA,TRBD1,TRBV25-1,CASLQGGGFGYTF,TGTGCCAGCCTACAGGGGGGGGGTTTTGGCTACACCTTC
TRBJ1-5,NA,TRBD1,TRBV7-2,CASSLRQGNQPQHF,TGTGCCAGCAGCTTAAGACAGGGTAATCAGCCCCAGCATTTT
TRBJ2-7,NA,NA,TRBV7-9,CASSLEGAQEQYF,TGTGCCAGCAGCTTAGAGGGTGCCCAAGAGCAGTACTTC
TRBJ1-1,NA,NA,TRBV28,CASSLVGAEAFF,TGTGCCAGCAGTTTAGTGGGGGCTGAAGCTTTCTTT
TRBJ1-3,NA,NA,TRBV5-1,CASSLDGVSGNTIYF,TGCGCCAGCAGCTTGGATGGCGTCTCTGGAAACACCATATATTTT
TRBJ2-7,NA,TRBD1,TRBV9,CASSGDRGHEQYF,TGTGCCAGCAGCGGGGACAGGGGACACGAGCAGTACTTC
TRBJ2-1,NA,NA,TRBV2,CASRGGPARSTEQFF,TGTGCCAGCAGGGGGGGCCCTGCTAGGTCTACTGAGCAGTTCTTC
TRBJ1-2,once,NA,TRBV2,CASRGRGFNYGYTF,TGTGCCAGCAGGGGGCGCGGATTTAACTATGGCTACACCTTC
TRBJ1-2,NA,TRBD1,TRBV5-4,CASSWGDRPNYGYTF,TGTGCCAGCAGCTGGGGGGACAGGCCCAACTATGGCTACACCTTC
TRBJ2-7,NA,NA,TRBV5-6,CASSRRGILLWEQYF,TGTGCCAGCAGCAGACGGGGGATCCTCTTGTGGGAGCAGTACTTC
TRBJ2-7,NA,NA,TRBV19,CASSIDLVRVTYEQYF,TGTGCCAGTAGTATAGATCTGGTCAGGGTTACCTACGAGCAGTACTTC
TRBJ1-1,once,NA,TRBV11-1,CASSPGTGRRTEAFF,TGTGCCAGCAGCCCAGGTACAGGCCGAAGAACTGAAGCTTTCTTT
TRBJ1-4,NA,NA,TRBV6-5,CASSLLGGEDEKLFF,TGTGCCAGCAGTTTACTAGGAGGGGAGGATGAAAAACTGTTTTTT
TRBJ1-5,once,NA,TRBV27,CASSLRHNQPQHF,TGTGCCAGCAGTTTACGCCACAATCAGCCCCAGCATTTT
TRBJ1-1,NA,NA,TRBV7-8,CASSPKWNTEAFF,TGTGCCAGCAGCCCCAAGTGGAACACTGAAGCTTTCTTT
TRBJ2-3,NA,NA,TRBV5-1,CASSLATDTQYF,TGCGCCAGCAGCTTGGCCACAGATACGCAGTATTTT
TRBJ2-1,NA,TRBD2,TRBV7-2,CASSLTSGRMNEQFF,TGTGCCAGCAGCCTGACTAGCGGGAGAATGAATGAGCAGTTCTTC
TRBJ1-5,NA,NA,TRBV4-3,CASSQHRDFNGNQPQHF,TGCGCCAGCAGCCAACATAGGGATTTTAATGGCAATCAGCCCCAGCATTTT
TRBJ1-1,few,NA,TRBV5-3,CARSLRRSQAFF,TGTGCCAGAAGCCTTAGGAGGAGTCAGGCTTTCTTT
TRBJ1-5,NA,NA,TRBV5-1,CASSKRRGVLNQPQHF,TGCGCCAGCAGTAAACGGAGGGGTGTACTTAATCAGCCCCAGCATTTT
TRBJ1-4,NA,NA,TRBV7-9,CASSLRTAKVEKLFF,TGTGCCAGCAGCTTACGGACAGCTAAAGTTGAAAAACTGTTTTTT
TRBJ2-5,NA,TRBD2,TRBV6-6,CASSYSASGSSETQYF,TGTGCCAGCAGTTATAGTGCTAGCGGGAGTTCGGAGACCCAGTACTTC